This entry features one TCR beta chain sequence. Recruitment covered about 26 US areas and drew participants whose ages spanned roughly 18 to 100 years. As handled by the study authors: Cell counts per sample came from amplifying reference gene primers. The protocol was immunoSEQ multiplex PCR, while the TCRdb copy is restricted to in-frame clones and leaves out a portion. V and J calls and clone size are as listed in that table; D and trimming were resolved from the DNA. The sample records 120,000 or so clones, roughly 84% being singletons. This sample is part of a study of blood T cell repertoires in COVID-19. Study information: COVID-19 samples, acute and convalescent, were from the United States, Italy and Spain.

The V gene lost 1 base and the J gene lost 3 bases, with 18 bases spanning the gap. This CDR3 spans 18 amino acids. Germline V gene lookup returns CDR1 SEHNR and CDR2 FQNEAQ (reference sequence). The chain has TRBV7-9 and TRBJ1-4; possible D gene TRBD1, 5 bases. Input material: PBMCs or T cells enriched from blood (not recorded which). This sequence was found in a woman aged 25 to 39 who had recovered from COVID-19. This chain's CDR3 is CASSLGGVGRTANEKLFF. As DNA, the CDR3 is TGTGCCAGCAGCTTAGGCGGGGTGGGGCGGACTGCTAATGAAAAACTGTTTTTT.